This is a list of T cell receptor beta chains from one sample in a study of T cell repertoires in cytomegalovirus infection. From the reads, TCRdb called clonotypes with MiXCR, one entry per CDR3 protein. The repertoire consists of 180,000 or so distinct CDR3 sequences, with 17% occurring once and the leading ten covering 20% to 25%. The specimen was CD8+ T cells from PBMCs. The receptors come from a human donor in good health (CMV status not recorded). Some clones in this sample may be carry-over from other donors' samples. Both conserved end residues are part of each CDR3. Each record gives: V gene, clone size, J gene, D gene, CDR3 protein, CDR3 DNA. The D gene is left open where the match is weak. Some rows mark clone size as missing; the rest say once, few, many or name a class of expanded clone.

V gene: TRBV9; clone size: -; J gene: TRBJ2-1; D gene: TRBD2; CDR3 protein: CASSVGAGGPHEQFF; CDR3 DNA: TGTGCCAGCAGCGTAGGAGCGGGGGGGCCCCATGAGCAGTTCTTC
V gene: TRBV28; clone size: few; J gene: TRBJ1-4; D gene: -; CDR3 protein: CASSPLQGNNEKLFF; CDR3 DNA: TGTGCCAGCAGTCCCCTGCAGGGGAATAATGAAAAACTGTTTTTT
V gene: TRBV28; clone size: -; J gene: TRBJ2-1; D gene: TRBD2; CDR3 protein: CASSSRGGVGNEQFF; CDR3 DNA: TGTGCCAGCAGTTCACGGGGGGGCGTAGGAAATGAGCAGTTCTTC
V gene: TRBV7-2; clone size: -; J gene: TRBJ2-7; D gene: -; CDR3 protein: CASSLVGYWVDEQYF; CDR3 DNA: TGTGCCAGCAGCTTAGTGGGCTACTGGGTCGACGAGCAGTACTTC
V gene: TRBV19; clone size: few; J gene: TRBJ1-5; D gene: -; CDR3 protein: CASSLIRDRDQPQHF; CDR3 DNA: TGTGCCAGTAGTTTAATCCGGGACCGAGATCAGCCCCAGCATTTT
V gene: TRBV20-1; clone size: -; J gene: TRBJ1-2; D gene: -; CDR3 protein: CSARDQAPDSYYGYTF; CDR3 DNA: TGCAGTGCTAGAGATCAGGCCCCAGACTCGTACTATGGCTACACCTTC
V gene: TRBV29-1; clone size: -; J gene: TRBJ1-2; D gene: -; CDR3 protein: CSVEVAAGYTF; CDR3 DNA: TGCAGCGTTGAGGTAGCGGCCGGCTACACCTTC
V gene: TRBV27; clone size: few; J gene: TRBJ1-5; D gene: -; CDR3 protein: CASSLNGGHQPQHF; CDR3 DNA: TGTGCCAGCAGTTTAAACGGCGGACATCAGCCCCAGCATTTT
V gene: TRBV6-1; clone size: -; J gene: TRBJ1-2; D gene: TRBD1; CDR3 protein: CATGHPKDRKTNYGYTF; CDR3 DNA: TGTGCCACCGGCCACCCCAAGGACAGGAAGACTAACTATGGCTACACCTTC
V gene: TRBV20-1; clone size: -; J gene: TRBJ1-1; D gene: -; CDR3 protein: CSAEGLENTEAFF; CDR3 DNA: TGCAGTGCTGAAGGGCTTGAGAACACTGAAGCTTTCTTT
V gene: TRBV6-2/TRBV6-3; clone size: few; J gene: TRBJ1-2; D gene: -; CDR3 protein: CASSYLADSSDGYTF; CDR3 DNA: TGTGCCAGCAGTTACTTGGCAGACAGCTCGGATGGCTACACCTTC
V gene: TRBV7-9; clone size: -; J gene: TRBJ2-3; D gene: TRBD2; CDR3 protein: CASRLAGAYTDTQYF; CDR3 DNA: TGTGCCAGCAGACTAGCGGGGGCGTACACAGATACGCAGTATTTT
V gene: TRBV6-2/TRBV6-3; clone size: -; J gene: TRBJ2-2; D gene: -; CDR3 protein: CASQRGFLDPDGELFF; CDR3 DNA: TGTGCCAGTCAACGGGGGTTCCTCGATCCGGACGGGGAGCTGTTTTTT
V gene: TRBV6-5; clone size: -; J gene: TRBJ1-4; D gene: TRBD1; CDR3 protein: CASTGGEKLFF; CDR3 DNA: TGTGCCAGCACAGGGGGTGAAAAACTGTTTTTT
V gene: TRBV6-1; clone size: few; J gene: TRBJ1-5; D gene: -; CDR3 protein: CASSAGRHKGDQPQHF; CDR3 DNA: TGTGCCAGCAGTGCCGGGCGACACAAAGGCGATCAGCCCCAGCATTTT
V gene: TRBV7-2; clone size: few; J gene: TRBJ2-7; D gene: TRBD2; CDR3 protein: CASSWGGTTLDEQYF; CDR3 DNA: TGTGCCAGCAGCTGGGGTGGGACTACTCTTGACGAGCAGTACTTC
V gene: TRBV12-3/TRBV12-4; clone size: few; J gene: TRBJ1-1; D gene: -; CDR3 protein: CASSLAPKGYTEAFF; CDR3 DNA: TGTGCCAGCAGTTTGGCTCCCAAAGGTTATACTGAAGCTTTCTTT
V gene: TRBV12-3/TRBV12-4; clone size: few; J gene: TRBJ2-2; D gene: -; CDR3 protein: CASSPPGVDANTGELFF; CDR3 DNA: TGTGCCAGCAGTCCTCCAGGGGTAGATGCGAACACCGGGGAGCTGTTTTTT
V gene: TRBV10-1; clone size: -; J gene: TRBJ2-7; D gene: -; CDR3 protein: CASSETEGSHEQYF; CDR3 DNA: TGCGCCAGCAGTGAAACAGAGGGGTCTCACGAGCAGTACTTC
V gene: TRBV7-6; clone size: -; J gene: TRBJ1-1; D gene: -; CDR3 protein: CASSSNWIAEMNTEAFF; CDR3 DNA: TGTGCCAGCAGCTCCAATTGGATCGCCGAAATGAACACTGAAGCTTTCTTT
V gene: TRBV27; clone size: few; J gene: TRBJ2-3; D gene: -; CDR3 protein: CASSLRFETDTQYF; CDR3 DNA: TGTGCCAGCTCTCTTCGGTTCGAAACAGATACGCAGTATTTT
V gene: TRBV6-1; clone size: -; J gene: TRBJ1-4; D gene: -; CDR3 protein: CASPGGQTNEKLFF; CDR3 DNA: TGTGCCAGCCCTGGAGGGCAAACTAATGAAAAACTGTTTTTT
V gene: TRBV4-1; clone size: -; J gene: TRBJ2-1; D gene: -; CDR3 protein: CASSQNVDEQFF; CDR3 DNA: TGCGCCAGCAGCCAAAACGTCGATGAGCAGTTCTTC
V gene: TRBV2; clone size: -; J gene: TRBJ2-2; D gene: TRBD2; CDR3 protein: CAFFVGTSGGNTGELFF; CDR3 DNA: TGTGCTTTCTTCGTCGGGACTAGCGGGGGAAACACCGGGGAGCTGTTTTTT
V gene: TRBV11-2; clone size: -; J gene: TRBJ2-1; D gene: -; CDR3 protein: CASSLDGYEQFF; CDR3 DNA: TGTGCCAGCAGCTTAGATGGGTATGAGCAGTTCTTC
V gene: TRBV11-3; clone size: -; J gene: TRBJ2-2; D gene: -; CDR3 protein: CASSLTVSANTGELFF; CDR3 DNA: TGTGCCAGCAGCTTAACCGTCAGCGCGAACACCGGGGAGCTGTTTTTT
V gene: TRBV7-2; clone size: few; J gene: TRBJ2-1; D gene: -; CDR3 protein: CASSLARRRGDGSYNEQFF; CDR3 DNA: TGTGCCAGCAGCTTAGCGCGACGGAGGGGCGACGGCTCCTACAATGAGCAGTTCTTC
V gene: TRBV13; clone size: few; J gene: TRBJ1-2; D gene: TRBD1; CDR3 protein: CASSSRGQNYGYTF; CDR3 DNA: TGTGCCAGCAGCTCTCGGGGACAGAACTATGGCTACACCTTC
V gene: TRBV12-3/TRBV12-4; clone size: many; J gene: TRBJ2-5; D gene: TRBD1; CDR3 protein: CASSLAGDRVGLRETQYF; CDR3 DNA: TGTGCCAGCAGTTTAGCGGGGGACAGGGTAGGTCTTCGAGAGACCCAGTACTTC
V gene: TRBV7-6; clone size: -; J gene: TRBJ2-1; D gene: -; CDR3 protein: CASSSRALNEQFF; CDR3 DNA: TGTGCCAGCAGCTCCAGGGCACTCAATGAGCAGTTCTTC